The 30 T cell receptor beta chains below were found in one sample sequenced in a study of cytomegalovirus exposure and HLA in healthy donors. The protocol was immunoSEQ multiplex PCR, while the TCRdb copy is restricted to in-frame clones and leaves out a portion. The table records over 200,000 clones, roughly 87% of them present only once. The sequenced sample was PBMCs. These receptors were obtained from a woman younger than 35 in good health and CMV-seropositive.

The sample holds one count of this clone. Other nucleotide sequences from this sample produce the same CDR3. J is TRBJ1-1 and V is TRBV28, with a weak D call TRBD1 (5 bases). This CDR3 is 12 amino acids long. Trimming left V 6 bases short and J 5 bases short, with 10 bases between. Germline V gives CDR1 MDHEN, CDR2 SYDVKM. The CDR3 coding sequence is TGTGCCAGCAGGGGGGGAGGGACTGAAGCTTTCTTT. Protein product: CASRGGGTEAFF.

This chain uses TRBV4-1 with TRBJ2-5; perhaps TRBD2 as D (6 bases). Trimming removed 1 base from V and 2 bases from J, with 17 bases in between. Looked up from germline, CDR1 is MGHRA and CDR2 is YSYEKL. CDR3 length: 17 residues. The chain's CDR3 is CASSQAGTSMLQETQYF. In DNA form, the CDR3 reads TGCGCCAGCAGCCAAGCCGGGACTTCCATGCTACAAGAGACCCAGTACTTC.

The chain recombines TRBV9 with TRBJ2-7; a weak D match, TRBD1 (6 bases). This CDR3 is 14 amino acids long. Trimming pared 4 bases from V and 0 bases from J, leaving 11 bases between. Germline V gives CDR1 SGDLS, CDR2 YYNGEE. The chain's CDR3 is CASSSRQDSYEQYF. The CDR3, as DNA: TGTGCCAGCAGCTCACGACAGGACTCCTACGAGCAGTACTTC.

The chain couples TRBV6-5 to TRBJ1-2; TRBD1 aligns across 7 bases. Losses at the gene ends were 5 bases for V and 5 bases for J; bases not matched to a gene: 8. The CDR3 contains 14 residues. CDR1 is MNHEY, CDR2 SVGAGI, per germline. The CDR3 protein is CASSPSGGRYGYTF. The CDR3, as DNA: TGTGCCAGCAGTCCCTCAGGGGGGCGTTATGGCTACACCTTC.

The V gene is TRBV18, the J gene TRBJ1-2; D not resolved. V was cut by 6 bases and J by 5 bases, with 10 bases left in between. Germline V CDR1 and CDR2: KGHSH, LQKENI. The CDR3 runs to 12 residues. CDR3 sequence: CASSLRLYGYTF. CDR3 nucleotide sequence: TGTGCCAGCTCCCTAAGACTTTATGGCTACACCTTC.

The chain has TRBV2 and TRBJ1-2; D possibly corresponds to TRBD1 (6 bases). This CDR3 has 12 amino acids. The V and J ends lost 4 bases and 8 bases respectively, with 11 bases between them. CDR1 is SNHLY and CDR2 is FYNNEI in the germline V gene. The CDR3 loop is CASSARGAGYTF. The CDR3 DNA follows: TGTGCCAGCAGTGCCCGGGGGGCGGGCTACACCTTC.

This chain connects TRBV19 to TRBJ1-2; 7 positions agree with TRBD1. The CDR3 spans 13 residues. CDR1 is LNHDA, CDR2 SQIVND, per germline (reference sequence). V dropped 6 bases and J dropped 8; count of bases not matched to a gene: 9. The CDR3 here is CASRWQGESGYTF. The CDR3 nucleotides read TGTGCCAGTAGGTGGCAGGGGGAAAGCGGCTACACCTTC.

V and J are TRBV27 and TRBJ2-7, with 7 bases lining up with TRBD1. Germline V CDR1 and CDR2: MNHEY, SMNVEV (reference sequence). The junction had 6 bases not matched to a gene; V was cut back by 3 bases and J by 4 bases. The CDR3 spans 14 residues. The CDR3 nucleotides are TGTGCCAGCAGTTTTGGGCACAGGGGATACGAGCAGTACTTC. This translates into CASSFGHRGYEQYF.

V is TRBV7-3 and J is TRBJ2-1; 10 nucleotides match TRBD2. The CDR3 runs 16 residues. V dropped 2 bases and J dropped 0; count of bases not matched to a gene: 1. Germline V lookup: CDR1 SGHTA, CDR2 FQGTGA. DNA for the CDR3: TGTGCCAGCAGCTTATTAGCGGGAGGCTCCTACAATGAGCAGTTCTTC. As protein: CASSLLAGGSYNEQFF.

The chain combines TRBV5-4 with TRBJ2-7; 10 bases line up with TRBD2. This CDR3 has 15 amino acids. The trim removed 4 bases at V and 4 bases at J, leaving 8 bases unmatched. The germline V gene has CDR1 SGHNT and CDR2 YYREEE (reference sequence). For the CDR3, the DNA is TGTGCCAGCAGCGCCGGGACTAGCGATATATACGAGCAGTACTTC. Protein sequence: CASSAGTSDIYEQYF.

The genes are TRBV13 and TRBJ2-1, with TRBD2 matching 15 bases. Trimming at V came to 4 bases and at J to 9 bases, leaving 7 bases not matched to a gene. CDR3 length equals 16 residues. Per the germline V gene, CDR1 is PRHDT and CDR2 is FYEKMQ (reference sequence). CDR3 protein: CASSSPGLAGGFEQFF. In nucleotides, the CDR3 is TGTGCCAGCAGCTCCCCGGGACTAGCGGGAGGATTTGAGCAGTTCTTC.

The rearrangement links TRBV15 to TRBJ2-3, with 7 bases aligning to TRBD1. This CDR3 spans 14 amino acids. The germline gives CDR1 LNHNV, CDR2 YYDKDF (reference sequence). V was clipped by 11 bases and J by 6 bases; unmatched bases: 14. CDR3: CASRGDRPTDTQYF. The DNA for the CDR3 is TGTGCCTCCCGAGGGGACAGACCCACCGATACGCAGTATTTT.

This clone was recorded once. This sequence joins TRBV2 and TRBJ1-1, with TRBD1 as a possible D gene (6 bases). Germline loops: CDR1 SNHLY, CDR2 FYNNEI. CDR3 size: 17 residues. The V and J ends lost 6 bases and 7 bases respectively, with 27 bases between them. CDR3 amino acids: CASSWGTGFDSFDEAFF. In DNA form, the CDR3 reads TGTGCCAGCAGCTGGGGCACAGGGTTCGATAGTTTTGATGAAGCTTTCTTT.

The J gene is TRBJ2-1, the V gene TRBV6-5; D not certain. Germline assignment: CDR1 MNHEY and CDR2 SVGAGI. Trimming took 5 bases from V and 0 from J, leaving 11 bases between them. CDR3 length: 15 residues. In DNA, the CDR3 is TGTGCCAGCAGTCCGAGCCTAAACTCCTACAATGAGCAGTTCTTC. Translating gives CASSPSLNSYNEQFF.

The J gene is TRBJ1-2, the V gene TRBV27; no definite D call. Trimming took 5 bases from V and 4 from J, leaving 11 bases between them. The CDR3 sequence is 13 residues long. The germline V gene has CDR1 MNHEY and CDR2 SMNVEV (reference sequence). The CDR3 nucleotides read TGTGCCAGCAGTAGGGAGGGCGCCTATGGCTACACCTTC. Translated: CASSREGAYGYTF.

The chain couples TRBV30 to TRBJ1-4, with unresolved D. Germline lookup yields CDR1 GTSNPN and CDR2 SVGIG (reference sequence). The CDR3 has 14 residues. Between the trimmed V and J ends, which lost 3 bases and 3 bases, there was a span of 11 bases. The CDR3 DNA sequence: TGTGCCTGGAGGGAACAGTACCCTAATGAAAAACTGTTTTTT. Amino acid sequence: CAWREQYPNEKLFF.

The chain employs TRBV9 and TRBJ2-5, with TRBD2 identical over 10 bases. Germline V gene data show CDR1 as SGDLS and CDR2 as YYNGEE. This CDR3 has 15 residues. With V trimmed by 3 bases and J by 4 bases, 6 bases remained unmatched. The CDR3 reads CASSATLAGGETQYF. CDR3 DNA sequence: TGTGCCAGCAGCGCGACATTAGCGGGAGGAGAGACCCAGTACTTC.

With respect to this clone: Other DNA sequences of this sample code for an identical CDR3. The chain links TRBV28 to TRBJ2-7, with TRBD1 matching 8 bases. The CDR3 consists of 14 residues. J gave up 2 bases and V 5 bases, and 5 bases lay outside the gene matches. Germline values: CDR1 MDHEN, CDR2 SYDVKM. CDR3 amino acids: CASSAPGQAYEQYF. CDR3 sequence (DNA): TGTGCCAGCAGTGCACCGGGACAGGCCTACGAGCAGTACTTC.

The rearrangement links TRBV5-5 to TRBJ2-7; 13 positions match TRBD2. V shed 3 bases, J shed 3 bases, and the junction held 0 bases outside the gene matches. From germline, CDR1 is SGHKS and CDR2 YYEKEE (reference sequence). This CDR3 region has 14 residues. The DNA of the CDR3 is TGTGCCAGCAGCTGGACTAGCGGGGGCTACGAGCAGTACTTC. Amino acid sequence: CASSWTSGGYEQYF.

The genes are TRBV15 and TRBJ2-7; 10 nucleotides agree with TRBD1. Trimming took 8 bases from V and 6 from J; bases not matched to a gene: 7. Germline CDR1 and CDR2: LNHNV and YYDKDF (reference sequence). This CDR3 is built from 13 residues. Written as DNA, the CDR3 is TGTGCCACCCGTGAGGACAGGGGGAGCGAGCAGTACTTC. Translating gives CATREDRGSEQYF.

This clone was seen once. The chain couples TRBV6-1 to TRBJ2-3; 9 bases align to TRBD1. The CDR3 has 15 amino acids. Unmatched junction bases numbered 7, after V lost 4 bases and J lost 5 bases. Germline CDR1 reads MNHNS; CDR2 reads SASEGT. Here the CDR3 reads CASSVGTGLVDTQYF. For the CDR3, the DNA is TGTGCCAGCAGTGTAGGGACAGGGTTGGTAGATACGCAGTATTTT.

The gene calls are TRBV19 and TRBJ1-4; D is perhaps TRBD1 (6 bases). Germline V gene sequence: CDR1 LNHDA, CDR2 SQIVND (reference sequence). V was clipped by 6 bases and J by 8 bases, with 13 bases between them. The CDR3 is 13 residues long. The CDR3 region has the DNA TGTGCCAGTAGAAACAACAGGGTCGAAAAACTGTTTTTT. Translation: CASRNNRVEKLFF.

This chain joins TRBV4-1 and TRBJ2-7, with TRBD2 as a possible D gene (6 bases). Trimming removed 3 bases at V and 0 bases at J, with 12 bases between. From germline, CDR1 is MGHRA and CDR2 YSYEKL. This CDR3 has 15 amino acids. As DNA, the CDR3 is TGCGCCAGCAGCCACCCGAAGCGGGTCTCCTACGAGCAGTACTTC. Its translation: CASSHPKRVSYEQYF.

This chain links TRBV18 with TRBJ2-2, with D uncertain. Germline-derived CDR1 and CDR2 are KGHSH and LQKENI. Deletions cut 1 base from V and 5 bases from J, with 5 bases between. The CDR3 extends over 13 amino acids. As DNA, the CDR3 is TGTGCCAGCTCACCACGAGGAACCGGGGAGCTGTTTTTT. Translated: CASSPRGTGELFF.

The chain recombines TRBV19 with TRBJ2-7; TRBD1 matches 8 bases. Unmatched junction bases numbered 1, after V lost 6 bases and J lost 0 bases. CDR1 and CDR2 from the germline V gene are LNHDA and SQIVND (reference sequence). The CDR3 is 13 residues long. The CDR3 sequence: CASRGQGSYEQYF. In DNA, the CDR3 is TGTGCCAGTAGAGGACAGGGCTCCTACGAGCAGTACTTC.

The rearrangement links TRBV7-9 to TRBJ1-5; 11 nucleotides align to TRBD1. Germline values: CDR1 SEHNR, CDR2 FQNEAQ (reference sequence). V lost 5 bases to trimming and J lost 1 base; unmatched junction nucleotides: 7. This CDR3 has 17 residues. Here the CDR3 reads CASSPDRGRVSNQPQHF. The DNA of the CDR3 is TGTGCCAGCAGCCCGGACAGGGGGCGCGTAAGCAATCAGCCCCAGCATTTT.

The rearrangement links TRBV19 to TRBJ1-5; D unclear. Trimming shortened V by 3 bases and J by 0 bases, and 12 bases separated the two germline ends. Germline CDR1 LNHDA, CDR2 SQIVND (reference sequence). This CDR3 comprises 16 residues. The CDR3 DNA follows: TGTGCCAGTAGTATTTGGCCAGAATATAGCAATCAGCCCCAGCATTTT. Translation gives CASSIWPEYSNQPQHF.

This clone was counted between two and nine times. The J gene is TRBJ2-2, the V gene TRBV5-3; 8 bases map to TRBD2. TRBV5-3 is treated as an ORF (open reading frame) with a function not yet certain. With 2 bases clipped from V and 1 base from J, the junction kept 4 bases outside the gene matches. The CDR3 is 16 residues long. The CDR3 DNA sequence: TGTGCCAGAAGCTTCGGGCGGGAGGAGAACACCGGGGAGCTGTTTTTT. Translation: CARSFGREENTGELFF.

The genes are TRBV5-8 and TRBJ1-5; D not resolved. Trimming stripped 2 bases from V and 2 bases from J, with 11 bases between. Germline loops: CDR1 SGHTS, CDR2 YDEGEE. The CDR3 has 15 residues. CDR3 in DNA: TGTGCCAGCAGCTTTCGGGGTAGGGGCAATCAGCCCCAGCATTTT. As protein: CASSFRGRGNQPQHF.

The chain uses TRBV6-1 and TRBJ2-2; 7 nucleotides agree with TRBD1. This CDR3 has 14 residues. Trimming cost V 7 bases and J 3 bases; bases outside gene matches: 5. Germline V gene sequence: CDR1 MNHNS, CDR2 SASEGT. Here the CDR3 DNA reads TGTGCCAGCAACCGGGACAGAGACACCGGGGAGCTGTTTTTT. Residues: CASNRDRDTGELFF.